This T cell receptor beta chain was documented in a study of blood T cell repertoires in COVID-19. Study-wide context: Sites in the United States, Italy and Spain provided acute and convalescent COVID-19 samples. Sources were T cells, B-cell-depleted T cells, or PBMCs; the material itself was cDNA or gDNA.

This clone was counted ten times or more. The method was immunoSEQ multiplex PCR; TCRdb's version includes in-frame clones alone and lacks a portion of them. The sample gives approximately 470,000 clones, about nine tenths of which show up once; 0.7% is in the top ten. Donors in Cohort 3 who had recovered were those with two negative PCRs, healthcare professional clearance, or resolution of their symptoms. CDR3 size: 16 residues. Per germline, CDR1 SNHLY and CDR2 FYNNEI. The V and J ends lost 1 base and 2 bases, in that order; junction bases with no gene match: 5. This rearrangement joins TRBV2 to TRBJ2-3; 8 positions agree with TRBD2. The receptor comes from a woman younger than 35 who had recovered from COVID-19. The material sequenced was PBMCs or T cells enriched from blood (not recorded which). This CDR3 reads CASSEGTSSDTDTQYF. DNA of the CDR3: TGTGCCAGCAGTGAAGGGACTAGCAGCGACACAGATACGCAGTATTTT.